What follows are 21 T cell receptor beta chains derived from one specimen sequenced in a study of blood T cell repertoires in COVID-19. Measured with immunoSEQ multiplex PCR; TCRdb has only the in-frame clones, and not every one. The sample has 200,000 to 250,000 clones; about nine tenths are singletons. Sequences were obtained from PBMCs or T cells enriched from blood (not recorded which). The receptors stem from a man between 45 and 60 years old who had been exposed to COVID-19.

This sequence joins TRBV19 and TRBJ1-2; tentative D call: TRBD1 (6 bases). The CDR3 loop spans 11 amino acids. Germline V gene data show CDR1 as LNHDA and CDR2 as SQIVND (reference sequence). V lost 10 bases, J lost 4 bases, and 10 bases lay in between. The CDR3: CATEDSYGYTF. The CDR3 DNA sequence: TGTGCCACCGAGGACAGCTATGGCTACACCTTC. Filled out from reference TRBV19 and TRBJ1-2, the complete variable domain reads DGGITQSPKYLFRKEGQNVTLSCEQNLNHDAMYWYRQDPGQGLRLIYYSQIVNDFQKGDIAEGYSVSREKKESFPLTVTSAQKNPTAFYLCATEDSYGYTFGSGTRLTVV.

This clone was seen once. This chain connects TRBV27 to TRBJ1-4; D remains unclear. This CDR3 comprises 14 residues. Germline CDR1 MNHEY, CDR2 SMNVEV (reference sequence). V was pared by 4 bases and J by 6 bases, with 12 bases between. Here the CDR3 reads CASSYRQMDEKLFF. Here the CDR3 DNA reads TGTGCCAGCAGTTATCGCCAGATGGATGAAAAACTGTTTTTT.

The table lists this clone with a few counts. The rearrangement joins TRBV24-1 to TRBJ1-5; the match to TRBD1 covers 12 bases. Germline CDR1 is KGHDR and CDR2 is SFDVKD. The CDR3 totals 16 residues. V trimming: 6 bases; J trimming: 2 bases; junction bases outside the gene matches: 4. The CDR3 DNA reads as TGTGCCACCAGTCGGGGACAGGGGGCTGGCAATCAGCCCCAGCATTTT. Its protein product is CATSRGQGAGNQPQHF.

The genes are TRBV5-1 and TRBJ1-1; possibly TRBD1 for D (5 bases). Germline lookup yields CDR1 SGHRS and CDR2 YFSETQ. The CDR3 is 15 residues long. Deletions cut 4 bases from V and 0 bases from J, with 13 bases between. The CDR3 DNA reads TGCGCCAGCAGCAATGGAGGGACCATGAACACTGAAGCTTTCTTT. Encoded protein: CASSNGGTMNTEAFF.

The chain carries TRBV28 and TRBJ1-2, with D hard to call. This CDR3 has 13 residues. Germline V gives CDR1 MDHEN, CDR2 SYDVKM. V lost 5 bases to trimming and J lost 8 bases, with 15 bases between them. The CDR3 region is CASSSTSGVGYTF. Written as DNA, the CDR3 is TGTGCCAGCAGTAGTACCTCCGGGGTAGGCTACACCTTC.

The chain has TRBV28 and TRBJ1-6; D not certain. The CDR3 has 12 amino acids. From germline, CDR1 is MDHEN and CDR2 SYDVKM. Trimming stripped 7 bases from V and 7 bases from J, with 8 bases between. CDR3 loop: CASTLSNSPLHF. For the CDR3, the DNA is TGTGCCAGCACGTTATCGAATTCACCCCTCCACTTT.

This clone was detected once. The rearrangement links TRBV5-5 to TRBJ2-5, with D possibly matching TRBD1 (5 bases). With 0 bases removed from V and 1 base from J, the gap between germline ends came to 7 bases. CDR3 length: 14 amino acids. The germline gives CDR1 SGHKS, CDR2 YYEKEE (reference sequence). CDR3 protein: CASSLGTFQETQYF. The CDR3 region has the DNA TGTGCCAGCAGCTTGGGGACATTCCAAGAGACCCAGTACTTC.

This sequence joins TRBV30 and TRBJ2-7; D possibly corresponds to TRBD1 (6 bases). Looked up from germline, CDR1 is GTSNPN and CDR2 is SVGIG (reference sequence). Trimming stripped 0 bases from V and 5 bases from J, with 11 bases between. The CDR3 runs 13 residues. The CDR3 DNA follows: TGTGCCTGGAGTGTACAGGGTCCCCACGAGCAGTACGTC. It specifies CAWSVQGPHEQYV.

The rearrangement joins TRBV20-1 to TRBJ1-5, with 7 bases lining up with TRBD1. From germline, CDR1 is DFQATT and CDR2 SNEGSKA (reference sequence). J gave up 9 bases and V 3 bases, and 17 bases lay outside the gene matches. This CDR3 is 16 amino acids long. The CDR3 nucleotides are TGCAGTGCTAGTATTAGAGGGACAGACAAAGGGGGGCCCCAGCATTTT. It encodes CSASIRGTDKGGPQHF.

CDR3 in DNA: TGTGCCAGCTCACCGGGACAGGGGGTTTACAATGAGCAGTTCTTC. As protein: CASSPGQGVYNEQFF. The genes are TRBV18 and TRBJ2-1; the match to TRBD1 covers 11 bases. This CDR3 spans 15 amino acids. The junction had 2 bases not matched to a gene; V was cut back by 3 bases and J by 4 bases. Per the germline V gene, CDR1 is KGHSH and CDR2 is LQKENI.

The rearrangement links TRBV19 to TRBJ1-6; D gene ambiguous. The CDR3 length is 16 residues. Germline lookup yields CDR1 LNHDA and CDR2 SQIVND (reference sequence). With 1 base removed from V and 7 bases from J, the gap between germline ends came to 14 bases. CDR3 bases: TGTGCCAGTAGTATAGGTGGGGAGTTTACGAATTCACCCCTCCACTTT. Amino acid sequence: CASSIGGEFTNSPLHF.

The CDR3 DNA sequence: TGTGCCAGCAGCCTGGACAGGGACACTGAAGCTTTCTTT. As protein: CASSLDRDTEAFF. The chain joins TRBV7-2 to TRBJ1-1; 8 nucleotides line up with TRBD1. The CDR3 totals 13 residues. Germline trimming cut 5 bases from V and 3 bases from J; bases unmatched to any gene: 2. Germline CDR1 is SGHTA and CDR2 is FQGNSA.

The chain carries TRBV7-2 and TRBJ1-2; perhaps TRBD1 as D (5 bases). Germline CDR1 SGHTA, CDR2 FQGNSA. Trimming took off 5 bases at V and 5 bases at J, with 9 bases between the two ends. The CDR3 length is 12 residues. Written as DNA, the CDR3 is TGTGCCAGCAGCACTACAGGTTATGGCTACACCTTC. Translated: CASSTTGYGYTF. Complete variable domain (other parts from reference TRBV7-2 and TRBJ1-2): GAGVSQSPSNKVTEKGKDVELRCDPISGHTALYWYRQSLGQGLEFLIYFQGNSAPDKSGLPSDRFSAERTGGSVSTLTIQRTQQEDSAVYLCASSTTGYGYTFGSGTRLTVV.

The chain couples TRBV7-9 to TRBJ1-2, with 7 bases fitting TRBD1. Germline CDR1 is SEHNR and CDR2 is FQNEAQ (reference sequence). The CDR3 has 15 amino acids. J gave up 13 bases and V 1 base, and 15 bases lay outside the gene matches. The DNA for the CDR3 is TGTGCCAGCAGCTTAGGGCCGGGACAGAAATCGTTCTTCACCTTC. Encoded protein: CASSLGPGQKSFFTF.

The chain recombines TRBV7-2 with TRBJ1-2, with D possibly being TRBD1 (5 bases). V dropped 0 bases and J dropped 6 bases, with 14 bases sitting between them. The CDR3 is 15 amino acids. CDR1 is SGHTA, CDR2 FQGNSA, per germline. The CDR3 protein is CASSLAADTTDGYTF. The CDR3 DNA reads as TGTGCCAGCAGCTTAGCGGCGGACACTACAGATGGCTACACCTTC.

The gene calls are TRBV3-1 (or the pseudogene TRBV3-2) and TRBJ1-2, with D hard to call. The CDR3 is 14 residues long. Germline V CDR1 and CDR2: LGHDT, YNNKEL (reference sequence). V was pared by 2 bases and J by 3 bases, with 10 bases between. The CDR3 DNA reads TGTGCCAGCAGCCAATGGACGGAGGACTATGGCTACACCTTC. Translating it yields CASSQWTEDYGYTF.

In the case of this clone: This sample includes further DNA sequences coding for the same CDR3. This rearrangement joins TRBV6-5 to TRBJ1-1; perhaps TRBD1 as D (6 bases). Germline V gene lookup returns CDR1 MNHEY and CDR2 SVGAGI. This CDR3 comprises 11 residues. V gave up 5 bases and J gave up 5 bases, with 6 bases separating them. The CDR3 is CASSQGTEAFF. For the CDR3, the DNA is TGTGCCAGCAGTCAGGGGACTGAAGCTTTCTTT.

The CDR3 region has the DNA TGTGCCACCAGTGACCTTAACCCCGGTTCCTACAATGAGCAGTTCTTC. Translation gives CATSDLNPGSYNEQFF. V is TRBV24-1 and J is TRBJ2-1; D is undetermined. Per germline, CDR1 KGHDR and CDR2 SFDVKD. This CDR3 is 16 amino acids long. V was clipped by 4 bases and J by 1 base, with 13 bases between them.

This chain uses TRBV28 with TRBJ2-3; 10 nucleotides line up with TRBD2. Looked up from germline, CDR1 is MDHEN and CDR2 is SYDVKM. This CDR3 has 14 residues. Trimming took 6 bases from V and 3 from J; bases not matched to a gene: 3. In nucleotides, the CDR3 is TGTGCCAGCAGAGCGGGAGGGCCTACAGATACGCAGTATTTT. Translation: CASRAGGPTDTQYF. Based on the CDR3 plus reference TRBV28 and TRBJ2-3, the full variable domain is DVKVTQSSRYLVKRTGEKVFLECVQDMDHENMFWYRQDPGLGLRLIYFSYDVKMKEKGDIPEGYSVSREKKERFSLILESASTNQTSMYLCASRAGGPTDTQYFGPGTRLTVL.

This chain uses TRBV5-4 with TRBJ2-2, with 7 bases that match TRBD2. Germline loops: CDR1 SGHNT, CDR2 YYREEE (reference sequence). V was pared by 3 bases and J by 6 bases, with 2 bases of the junction left unmatched. This CDR3 has 13 residues. The CDR3 sequence: CASSWLAAGELFF. CDR3 sequence (DNA): TGTGCCAGCAGCTGGCTAGCGGCCGGGGAGCTGTTTTTT.

This clone was seen just once. The chain couples TRBV2 to TRBJ2-5, with 7 bases that match TRBD2. From germline, CDR1 is SNHLY and CDR2 FYNNEI. The CDR3 is 11 residues long. The ends lost 8 bases at V and 5 bases at J; junction bases unmatched: 2. The CDR3 DNA is TGTGCCAGCGGGGAGGGGGAGACCCAGTACTTC. Encoded protein: CASGEGETQYF.